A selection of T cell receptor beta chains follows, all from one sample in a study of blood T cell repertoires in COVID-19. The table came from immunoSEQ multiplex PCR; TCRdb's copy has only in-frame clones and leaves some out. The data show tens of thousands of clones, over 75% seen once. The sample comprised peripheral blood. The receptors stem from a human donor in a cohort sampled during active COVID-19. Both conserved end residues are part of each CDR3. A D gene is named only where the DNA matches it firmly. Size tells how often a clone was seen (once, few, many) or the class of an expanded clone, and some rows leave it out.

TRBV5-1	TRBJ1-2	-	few	CASSLEGGGYGYTF	TGCGCCAGCAGCTTGGAGGGCGGAGGCTATGGCTACACCTTC
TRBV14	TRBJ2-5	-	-	CASSQDGGAARETQYF	TGTGCCAGCAGCCAAGATGGGGGGGCCGCTCGAGAGACCCAGTACTTC
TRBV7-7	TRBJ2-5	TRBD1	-	CASSKNDRVGTQYF	TGTGCCAGCAGCAAAAACGACAGGGTGGGGACCCAGTACTTC
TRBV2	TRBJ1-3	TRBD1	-	CASSQQGLGNTIYF	TGTGCCAGCAGTCAACAGGGGTTAGGAAACACCATATATTTT
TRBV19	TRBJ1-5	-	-	CASSTKRSGNQPQHF	TGTGCCAGTAGTACCAAGCGATCGGGCAATCAGCCCCAGCATTTT
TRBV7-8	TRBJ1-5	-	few	CASSPRTANQPQHF	TGTGCCAGCAGCCCGAGGACAGCTAATCAGCCCCAGCATTTT
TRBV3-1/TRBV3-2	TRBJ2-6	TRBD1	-	CASSQGLGRGRGANVLTF	TGTGCCAGCAGCCAAGGCCTTGGCAGGGGGCGAGGGGCCAACGTCCTGACTTTC
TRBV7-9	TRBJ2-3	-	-	CASSLAGGSTDTQYF	TGTGCCAGCAGCTTAGCGGGCGGGAGCACAGATACGCAGTATTTT
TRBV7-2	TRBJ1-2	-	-	CASSWGEEGYNYGYTF	TGTGCCAGCAGCTGGGGGGAGGAGGGATATAACTATGGCTACACCTTC
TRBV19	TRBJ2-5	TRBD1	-	CASSIQGVGETQYF	TGTGCCAGTAGTATACAGGGGGTGGGAGAGACCCAGTACTTC
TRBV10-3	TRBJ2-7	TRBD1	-	CAIEDRGRRYEQYF	TGTGCCATCGAGGACAGGGGACGGCGCTACGAGCAGTACTTC
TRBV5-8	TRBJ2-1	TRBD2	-	CASTPGLAGANYNEQFF	TGTGCCAGCACACCGGGACTAGCGGGGGCAAACTACAATGAGCAGTTCTTC
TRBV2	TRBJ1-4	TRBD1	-	CASRWDSEKLFF	TGTGCCAGCAGGTGGGACAGTGAAAAACTGTTTTTT
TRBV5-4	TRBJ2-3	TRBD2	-	CASSSPLAEGTDTQYF	TGTGCCAGCAGCTCACCACTAGCGGAAGGCACAGATACGCAGTATTTT
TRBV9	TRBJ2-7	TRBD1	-	CASSAGTGTYEQYF	TGTGCCAGCAGCGCCGGGACAGGGACCTACGAGCAGTACTTC
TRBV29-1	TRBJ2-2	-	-	CSVLRGGDGELFF	TGCAGCGTTCTGCGGGGCGGGGACGGGGAGCTGTTTTTT
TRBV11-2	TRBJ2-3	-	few	CASSLVGGPDTQYF	TGTGCCAGCAGCTTAGTGGGCGGGCCGGATACGCAGTATTTT
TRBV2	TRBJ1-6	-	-	CASSEPQYNSPLHF	TGTGCCAGCAGTGAACCCCAGTATAATTCACCCCTCCACTTT
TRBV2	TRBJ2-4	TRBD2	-	CASSDSGGSLAKNIQYF	TGTGCCAGCAGTGATAGCGGGGGGTCACTAGCCAAAAACATTCAGTACTTC
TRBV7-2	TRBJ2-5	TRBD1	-	CASSSTSGQGETQYF	TGTGCCAGCAGCTCCACCTCCGGACAGGGGGAGACCCAGTACTTC
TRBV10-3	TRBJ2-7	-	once	CAISPTTVSSYEQYF	TGTGCCATCAGTCCCACCACGGTAAGCTCCTACGAGCAGTACTTC
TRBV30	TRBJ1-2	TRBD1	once	CAWSERTGAYYGYTF	TGTGCCTGGAGTGAACGGACAGGGGCCTACTATGGCTACACCTTC
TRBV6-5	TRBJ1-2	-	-	CATLSTARLYTF	TGTGCCACCCTTTCAACGGCACGACTCTACACCTTC
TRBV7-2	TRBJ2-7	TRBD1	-	CASSWGQGAREQYF	TGTGCCAGCAGCTGGGGACAGGGGGCGCGAGAGCAGTACTTC
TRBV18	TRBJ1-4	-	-	CASSPRVVTGNEGLFF	TGTGCCAGCTCACCACGGGTAGTAACAGGGAACGAAGGACTGTTTTTT
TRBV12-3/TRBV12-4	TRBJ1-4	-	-	CASSFGADEKLFF	TGTGCCAGCAGTTTTGGGGCTGATGAAAAACTGTTTTTT
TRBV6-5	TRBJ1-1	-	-	CASRRRQLNTEAFF	TGTGCCAGCAGAAGGCGGCAACTGAACACTGAAGCTTTCTTT
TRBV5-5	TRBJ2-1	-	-	CASSPRQAAGHEQFF	TGTGCCAGCAGCCCCAGACAGGCCGCTGGGCATGAGCAGTTCTTC
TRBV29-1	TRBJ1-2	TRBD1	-	CSVEARGQGASHYGYTF	TGCAGCGTTGAAGCTAGGGGACAGGGGGCGTCCCACTATGGCTACACCTTC
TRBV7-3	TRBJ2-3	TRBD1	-	CASSLSGTGPPTDTQYF	TGTGCCAGCAGCTTAAGCGGGACAGGTCCTCCCACAGATACGCAGTATTTT
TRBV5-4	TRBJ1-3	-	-	CASSLAGGPGNTIYF	TGTGCCAGCAGCTTGGCCGGAGGGCCTGGAAACACCATATATTTT
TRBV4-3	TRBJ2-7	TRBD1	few	CASSQAQTGTGSHEQYF	TGCGCCAGCAGCCAAGCCCAAACCGGGACAGGGTCCCACGAGCAGTACTTC
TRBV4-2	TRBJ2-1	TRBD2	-	CASRASGGTYNEQFF	TGTGCCAGCAGGGCTAGCGGGGGAACCTACAATGAGCAGTTCTTC